This T cell receptor beta chain was observed in a study of T-cell memory formation after mild COVID-19 (TCRdb year 2021). Describing the broader study: TCR sequence clusters from the two donors were largely donor specific. Longitudinal TCRalpha and TCRbeta repertoire sequencing tracked T-cell clones expanding and contracting after mild COVID-19 in a couple of donors. The cohort was made up of two young adult volunteers, one female and one male, who were previously healthy.

Sequencing relied on an Illumina NovaSeq 6000. TCRalpha and TCRbeta cDNA libraries were built by 5'RACE with constant-segment primers, adding sample barcodes and unique molecular identifiers. RNA was extracted from every sample with Trizol reagent. Library amplification was performed in two PCR steps, and a second sample barcode and Illumina TruSeq adapters were introduced in the second step. The libraries were sequenced on an Illumina NovaSeq using 2 x 150 bp paired-end reads. As for the authors' bioinformatics: Reads were demultiplexed and collapsed into UMI-guided consensus sequences with migec v1.2.7. With mixcr v2.1.11, UMI consensuses were aligned to TRA and TRB V and J templates and assembled into clonotypes. A clonotype was counted as expanded or contracted only when both edgeR and NoisET called the clonotype significant, with the noise models trained on biological replicates. edgeR calls used a false discovery rate-adjusted p below 0.01 and a log2 fold-change threshold of 1. As an exploratory analysis of dynamics, max-normalized trajectories of the 1000 most abundant clonotypes were examined with PCA combined with hierarchical clustering. Each responding clone was given a CD4 or CD8 phenotype based on the CD4+ and CD8+ repertoires, which had been sequenced separately. TCRdb reworked the public reads: Q25 trimming with fastp, MiXCR clone assembly, productive beta chains retained. Entries are consolidated by CDR3 protein sequence, retaining the most common genes and DNA. These V and J calls derive from TCRdb rather than the authors' analysis. This sample lists 280,000 or so distinct CDR3 sequences; around 8% were detected once. Approximately 23% of the sample goes to the ten largest clones.

This clonotype was counted ten times or more. Its antigen is still unknown. Qualities for individual bases were not recorded, and no much larger clone is one base off. Ficoll-Paque density gradient centrifugation was the method used to isolate PBMCs. Overall study outcomes, separate from this receptor: The study covered only a couple of mild cases, and larger cohorts including severe cases with pre-infection samples were considered necessary. Contracting CD4+ clones turned up mainly in the CM and EM memory subsets, whereas EMRA was where CD8+ clones were enriched. SARS-CoV-2 specificity of the second-wave clones peaking on day 37 was not confirmed. Some responding clones were detected in pre-infection memory, suggesting pre-existing cross-reactive memory T cells joined the SARS-CoV-2 response. Clones that contracted from day 15 to 85 showed balanced CD4/CD8 phenotypes, whereas a second wave of clones that expanded from day 15 to 37 leaned towards CD4+.

Trimming removed 7 bases from V and 3 bases from J, leaving 14 bases between the germline ends. From cysteine to phenylalanine, the CDR3 is 13 amino acids long. Of all the DNA, just the CDR3 is kept, 39 bases in frame from base 1. CDR1 and CDR2 are read off the germline V gene as SGHRS and YFSETQ. The sequence was collected from a man between 18 and 29 years old who had mild COVID-19 (a few samples of this study predate the infection). The sample titles of this study are shuffled in the database, so cell type and time point are left out; the donor was told from shared clones. The chain couples TRBV5-1 to TRBJ2-7; matching of 6 bases hints at TRBD2 as the D gene. Sample: PBMCs or a T cell subset sorted from them (not recorded which). The DNA sequence follows: TGCGCCAGCTCGGAGGGCGGATACTACGAGCAGTACTTC. Its coded protein is CASSEGGYYEQYF.